Presented here are 21 T cell receptor beta chains from one specimen sequenced in a study of T-cell memory formation after mild COVID-19. From the 5' RACE reads, TCRdb called clonotypes with MiXCR, one entry per CDR3 protein. The table shows under 110,000 distinct CDR3 sequences, with approximately 13% occurring only once. Sequencing was carried out using PBMCs or a T cell subset sorted from them (not recorded which). These TCRs come from an adult woman who had mild COVID-19 (a few samples of this study predate the infection). Cell type and time point are not known.

The sample holds a few counts of this clonotype. The rearrangement uses TRBV14 and TRBJ2-7; 9 nucleotides agree with TRBD1. The germline V gene encodes CDR1 SGHDN and CDR2 FVKESK. The CDR3 has 15 residues. With 2 bases clipped from V and 6 bases from J, the junction kept 8 bases outside the gene matches. DNA for the CDR3: TGTGCCAGCAGCCAATGGACAGGGGCTCGAACCGAGCAGTACTTC. Its translation: CASSQWTGARTEQYF.

For this clonotype: The junction differs from germline at one of its ends, possibly a read error. This sequence joins TRBV7-3 and TRBJ2-1, with D perhaps matching TRBD2 (5 bases). Germline V gene data show CDR1 as SGHTA and CDR2 as FQGTGA. There are 15 residues in the CDR3. The DNA of the CDR3 is TGTGCCAGCAGCATAACGGGAAGCTCCTACAATGAGCAGTTCTTC. Amino acids: CASSITGSSYNEQFF.

This clonotype came up many times. This chain connects TRBV4-2 to TRBJ2-5; TRBD2 aligns across 7 bases. Germline V gene data show CDR1 as LGHNA and CDR2 as YNFKEQ. The junction had 1 base not matched to a gene; V was cut back by 0 bases and J by 3 bases. The CDR3 runs to 14 residues. The CDR3 sequence is CASSQDLAEETQYF. The CDR3 DNA follows: TGTGCCAGCAGCCAAGATCTAGCGGAAGAGACCCAGTACTTC.

This chain connects TRBV5-4 to TRBJ2-5; D might be TRBD1 (6 bases). Germline V gene lookup returns CDR1 SGHNT and CDR2 YYREEE (reference sequence). V was clipped by 0 bases and J by 4 bases, with 10 bases between them. The CDR3 has 14 residues. CDR3 loop: CASSLDRAGETQYF. CDR3 bases: TGTGCCAGCAGCTTGGACAGGGCTGGAGAGACCCAGTACTTC. Variable domain in full (rest from reference TRBV5-4 and TRBJ2-5): ETGVTQSPTHLIKTRGQQVTLRCSSQSGHNTVSWYQQALGQGPQFIFQYYREEENGRGNFPPRFSGLQFPNYSSELNVNALELDDSALYLCASSLDRAGETQYFGPGTRLLVL.

V and J are TRBV5-6 and TRBJ2-2; D gene unclear. CDR3 size: 13 residues. Germline assignment: CDR1 SGHDT and CDR2 YYEEEE. V was clipped by 0 bases and J by 6 bases, with 6 bases between them. This CDR3 reads CASSLVHAGELFF. The CDR3 DNA follows: TGTGCCAGCAGCTTGGTTCACGCCGGGGAGCTGTTTTTT.

The CDR3 bases are TGTGCCAGCACCCTAGGCTTGGGAGAGCAGTTCTTC. It translates to CASTLGLGEQFF. The rearrangement links TRBV6-2 or TRBV6-3 to TRBJ2-1; no reliable D call. The germline V gene has CDR1 MNHEY and CDR2 SVGEGT. V was cut by 7 bases and J by 10 bases, with 14 bases left in between. This CDR3 region has 12 residues.

This clonotype was observed a few times. The V call is TRBV20-1, the J call TRBJ1-1; 8 bases map to TRBD1. V was clipped by 1 base and J by 11 bases; unmatched bases: 12. CDR3 length equals 14 residues. Germline-derived CDR1 and CDR2 are DFQATT and SNEGSKA (reference sequence). In DNA form, the CDR3 reads TGCAGTGCTAGAGGGATTGGGCAGGGGGCAAGTGCTTTCTTT. It encodes CSARGIGQGASAFF.

The table lists this clonotype with many counts. The chain uses TRBV7-6 and TRBJ2-7; 11 bases map to TRBD2. Germline values: CDR1 SGHVS, CDR2 FNYEAQ. V lost 5 bases, J lost 3 bases, and 3 bases stayed unmatched. The CDR3 covers 14 residues. Here the CDR3 DNA reads TGTGCCAGCAGCGCGGGACTAGCGGACTACGAGCAGTACTTC. Its translation: CASSAGLADYEQYF.

V is TRBV6-5 and J is TRBJ1-4; D remains unclear. The CDR3 extends over 13 amino acids. Trimming removed 0 bases at V and 10 bases at J, with 9 bases between. Germline lookup yields CDR1 MNHEY and CDR2 SVGAGI. The CDR3 protein is CASSYSTAGKLFF. The CDR3 nucleotides are TGTGCCAGCAGTTACTCAACTGCCGGAAAACTGTTTTTT.

The chain joins TRBV7-9 to TRBJ1-1; tentatively, D is TRBD1 (5 bases). V was clipped by 6 bases and J by 8 bases, with 13 bases between them. Germline-derived CDR1 and CDR2 are SEHNR and FQNEAQ (reference sequence). The CDR3 sequence is 12 residues long. The CDR3 is CASRMGDPEAFF. The CDR3 DNA sequence: TGTGCCAGCAGGATGGGGGACCCCGAAGCTTTCTTT.

This rearrangement joins TRBV27 to TRBJ1-6; possibly TRBD1 for D (5 bases). The CDR3 has 15 residues. The V gene lost 6 bases and the J gene lost 7 bases, with 16 bases spanning the gap. Germline assignment: CDR1 MNHEY and CDR2 SMNVEV (reference sequence). The CDR3: CASRLKGAPNSPLHF. The CDR3 DNA is TGTGCCAGCAGATTGAAAGGGGCTCCCAATTCACCCCTCCACTTT.

This clonotype was seen only a few times. V gene TRBV4-2 combines with J gene TRBJ2-7; no clear D gene. The CDR3 runs 15 residues. The germline V gene has CDR1 LGHNA and CDR2 YNFKEQ. Trimming removed 0 bases at V and 1 base at J, with 10 bases between. The CDR3 protein is CASSQDFRRSYEQYF. The CDR3 DNA reads TGTGCCAGCAGCCAAGATTTCAGAAGGTCCTACGAGCAGTACTTC.

This clonotype came up a few times. The chain links TRBV4-3 to TRBJ2-7, with 9 bases lining up with TRBD2. From germline, CDR1 is LGHNA and CDR2 YSLEER. After removal of 1 base from V and 2 bases from J, the junction contained 0 bases not matched to a gene. CDR3 length: 14 amino acids. Here the CDR3 reads CASSQVAGAYEQYF. CDR3 DNA sequence: TGCGCCAGCAGCCAAGTAGCGGGAGCCTACGAGCAGTACTTC.

The table lists this clonotype with a few counts. The V call is TRBV24-1, the J call TRBJ2-1, with 12 nucleotides matching TRBD2. Germline assignment: CDR1 KGHDR and CDR2 SFDVKD. This CDR3 has 17 amino acids. J was trimmed by 8 bases and V by 3 bases; bases with no gene match: 10. The CDR3 spells CATSDPGLAGAGDEQFF. The DNA for the CDR3 is TGTGCCACCAGTGATCCGGGACTAGCGGGTGCAGGCGATGAGCAGTTCTTC.

There are a few counts of this clonotype. The chain employs TRBV6-5 and TRBJ1-1; perhaps TRBD1 as D (5 bases). Per germline, CDR1 MNHEY and CDR2 SVGAGI. The CDR3 spans 13 residues. V was trimmed by 2 bases and J by 3 bases, leaving 7 bases between them. The CDR3 is CASSYDRYTEAFF. For the CDR3, the DNA is TGTGCCAGCAGTTACGACAGATACACTGAAGCTTTCTTT.

This clonotype was counted many times. The rearrangement uses TRBV7-9 and TRBJ2-7, with 8 bases matching TRBD1. V lost 5 bases to trimming and J lost 0 bases; unmatched junction nucleotides: 3. This CDR3 has 14 residues. Per germline, CDR1 SEHNR and CDR2 FQNEAQ (reference sequence). The CDR3 DNA is TGTGCCAGCAGCCGGACAGGGCCCTCCTACGAGCAGTACTTC. This gives the protein CASSRTGPSYEQYF.

The CDR3 sequence: CATSREQTDSGSWHNEQFF. DNA for the CDR3: TGTGCCACCAGCAGAGAGCAGACGGATAGCGGGAGTTGGCACAATGAGCAGTTCTTC. This chain joins TRBV15 and TRBJ2-1; the match to TRBD2 covers 9 bases. Per germline, CDR1 LNHNV and CDR2 YYDKDF (reference sequence). V was clipped by 0 bases and J by 5 bases; unmatched bases: 14. CDR3 length: 19 residues.

The chain joins TRBV6-2 or TRBV6-3 to TRBJ1-2; possible D gene TRBD1, 5 bases. Germline assignment: CDR1 MNHEY and CDR2 SVGEGT. The CDR3 contains 15 residues. V lost 5 bases, J lost 1 base, and 14 bases lay in between. This CDR3 is CASSQDGTINYGYTF. CDR3 nucleotides: TGTGCCAGCAGTCAAGACGGGACGATTAACTATGGCTACACCTTC.

The chain has TRBV10-3 and TRBJ1-5; maybe TRBD1 (5 bases). The V gene lost 0 bases and the J gene lost 2 bases, with 14 bases spanning the gap. The CDR3 contains 17 residues. Germline CDR1 reads ENHRY; CDR2 reads SYGVKD. The CDR3 bases are TGTGCCATCAGTGAGTCGTGGGGCCCCTCTCGCAATCAGCCCCAGCATTTT. It encodes CAISESWGPSRNQPQHF.

The chain has TRBV9 and TRBJ2-6; no clear D. Trimming stripped 3 bases from V and 0 bases from J, with 7 bases between. The CDR3 length is 15 residues. Germline CDR1 is SGDLS and CDR2 is YYNGEE. CDR3 coding DNA: TGTGCCAGCAGCGATGGGGACTCTGGGGCCAACGTCCTGACTTTC. It encodes CASSDGDSGANVLTF.

This clonotype was picked up a small number of times. The V call is TRBV6-1, the J call TRBJ2-3; D might be TRBD1 or TRBD2, each matching 5 bases. The CDR3 has 14 amino acids. CDR1 MNHNS and CDR2 SASEGT come from the germline V gene. Trimming took 8 bases from V and 4 from J, leaving 16 bases between them. CDR3: CASGGRTHPDTQYF. Written as DNA, the CDR3 is TGTGCCAGCGGGGGACGGACCCACCCAGATACGCAGTATTTT.